This passage covers 27 T cell receptor beta chains from one sample sequenced in a study of cytomegalovirus exposure and HLA in healthy donors. The PCR ran on 60 Vbeta and 13 Jbeta primers. Assay: immunoSEQ multiplex PCR; the TCRdb copy retains only in-frame clones and omits some. The sample holds over 130,000 clones, 63% seen once. Sequenced: PBMCs. Every receptor here comes from a woman aged 55-75 years in good health and CMV-seropositive.

This clone appeared a few times. This chain connects TRBV5-4 to TRBJ2-2, with a tentative D call TRBD2 (6 bases). This CDR3 spans 15 amino acids. The ends were cut back, 2 bases at V and 0 bases at J, with 8 bases in the middle. In germline, CDR1 is SGHNT, CDR2 YYREEE (reference sequence). CDR3 region: CASSFGGTNTGELFF. The CDR3 DNA follows: TGTGCCAGCAGCTTTGGGGGGACGAACACCGGGGAGCTGTTTTTT. Supplemented by reference TRBV5-4 and TRBJ2-2, the full variable domain reads ETGVTQSPTHLIKTRGQQVTLRCSSQSGHNTVSWYQQALGQGPQFIFQYYREEENGRGNFPPRFSGLQFPNYSSELNVNALELDDSALYLCASSFGGTNTGELFFGEGSRLTVL.

The CDR3 DNA is TGTGCCAGCAGCTTTGGACTAGCGGGAGGGCGGAGTAACAATGAGCAGTTCTTC. This gives the protein CASSFGLAGGRSNNEQFF. The chain combines TRBV7-2 with TRBJ2-1, with 15 positions matching TRBD2. CDR1 SGHTA and CDR2 FQGNSA come from the germline V gene. J was trimmed by 5 bases and V by 3 bases; bases with no gene match: 8. The CDR3 length is 18 residues.

The rearrangement links TRBV7-2 to TRBJ1-1; 8 nucleotides agree with TRBD1. Germline assignment: CDR1 SGHTA and CDR2 FQGNSA. This CDR3 region has 14 residues. With V trimmed by 5 bases and J by 5 bases, 7 bases remained unmatched. The CDR3 nucleotides read TGTGCCAGCAGCATCGACAGGGGAAGAACTGAAGCTTTCTTT. This sequence encodes CASSIDRGRTEAFF.

This clone was observed a handful of times. The chain recombines TRBV19 with TRBJ1-5, with 7 nucleotides matching TRBD1. The CDR3 totals 14 residues. Per germline, CDR1 LNHDA and CDR2 SQIVND (reference sequence). Trimming removed 3 bases from V and 4 bases from J; junction bases left unmatched: 3. CDR3 amino acids: CASSISGQNQPQHF. For the CDR3, the DNA is TGTGCCAGTAGTATCTCGGGACAGAATCAGCCCCAGCATTTT.

This rearrangement joins TRBV18 to TRBJ1-2; 7 bases align to TRBD1. This CDR3 comprises 13 residues. The germline gives CDR1 KGHSH, CDR2 LQKENI. V trimming: 3 bases; J trimming: 7 bases; junction bases outside the gene matches: 5. The CDR3 spells CASSPGTVGGYTF. The CDR3 DNA is TGTGCCAGCTCACCGGGGACAGTAGGTGGCTACACCTTC.

J is TRBJ1-1 and V is TRBV19; maybe TRBD1 (6 bases). Per germline, CDR1 LNHDA and CDR2 SQIVND (reference sequence). The CDR3 runs to 14 residues. Trimming removed 3 bases at V and 2 bases at J, with 10 bases between. This CDR3 is CASSIRDKNTEAFF. As DNA, the CDR3 is TGTGCCAGTAGTATCCGGGACAAAAACACTGAAGCTTTCTTT. Supplemented by reference TRBV19 and TRBJ1-1, the full variable domain reads DGGITQSPKYLFRKEGQNVTLSCEQNLNHDAMYWYRQDPGQGLRLIYYSQIVNDFQKGDIAEGYSVSREKKESFPLTVTSAQKNPTAFYLCASSIRDKNTEAFFGQGTRLTVV.

J is TRBJ2-2 and V is TRBV10-3, with TRBD2 matching over 8 bases. The CDR3 is 16 amino acids. Trimming removed 3 bases from V and 1 base from J; junction bases left unmatched: 4. Germline V gene data show CDR1 as ENHRY and CDR2 as SYGVKD. This chain's CDR3 is CAISETGLGNTGELFF. In DNA, the CDR3 is TGTGCCATCAGTGAAACGGGACTAGGGAACACCGGGGAGCTGTTTTTT.

This chain joins TRBV30 and TRBJ1-5, with 9 bases matching TRBD1. The ends lost 5 bases at V and 5 bases at J; junction bases unmatched: 10. Germline values: CDR1 GTSNPN, CDR2 SVGIG (reference sequence). The CDR3 extends over 15 amino acids. CDR3 protein: CAWAPGTGIHQPQHF. DNA for the CDR3: TGTGCCTGGGCCCCCGGGACAGGGATCCATCAGCCCCAGCATTTT.

V usage is TRBV16 and J usage is TRBJ2-2; tentatively, D is TRBD1 (6 bases). The CDR3 runs to 14 residues. Trimming pared 7 bases from V and 0 bases from J, leaving 9 bases between. CDR1 and CDR2 from the germline V gene are KGHSY and FQNENV. CDR3 sequence reads: CASTRTANTGELFF. CDR3 nucleotides: TGTGCCAGCACCAGGACAGCGAACACCGGGGAGCTGTTTTTT.

V gene TRBV7-2 combines with J gene TRBJ2-1; weak D call: TRBD2 (5 bases). Germline CDR1 reads SGHTA; CDR2 reads FQGNSA. The CDR3 sequence is 14 residues long. V was pared by 6 bases and J by 2 bases, with 11 bases between. The CDR3 DNA reads TGTGCCAGCAGTCCCGAACTAGCCTACAATGAGCAGTTCTTC. This translates into CASSPELAYNEQFF. Complete variable domain (other parts from reference TRBV7-2 and TRBJ2-1): GAGVSQSPSNKVTEKGKDVELRCDPISGHTALYWYRQSLGQGLEFLIYFQGNSAPDKSGLPSDRFSAERTGGSVSTLTIQRTQQEDSAVYLCASSPELAYNEQFFGPGTRLTVL.

The CDR3 region has the DNA TGTGCCATCAGTGAAACTACCCGGGTCGGCGAGCAGTTCTTC. Translation: CAISETTRVGEQFF. This sequence joins TRBV10-3 and TRBJ2-1; D gene unclear. The germline V and J ends were trimmed by 3 bases and 10 bases, with 16 bases remaining between them. The V gene's germline CDR1 is ENHRY and CDR2 SYGVKD. The CDR3 consists of 14 residues.

The V and J genes are TRBV9 and TRBJ1-1; D unresolved. Germline assignment: CDR1 SGDLS and CDR2 YYNGEE. Trimming stripped 0 bases from V and 0 bases from J, with 6 bases between. The CDR3 has 14 amino acids. CDR3 bases: TGTGCCAGCAGCGTAGGTACTGTGAACACTGAAGCTTTCTTT. Translated: CASSVGTVNTEAFF.

This clone has only a few counts. J is TRBJ2-1 and V is TRBV5-4, with 7 positions matching TRBD2. CDR1 is SGHNT and CDR2 is YYREEE in the germline V gene (reference sequence). V was pared by 0 bases and J by 5 bases, with 11 bases of the junction left unmatched. The CDR3 sequence is 17 residues long. CDR3 DNA sequence: TGTGCCAGCAGCTTGGTGCCGGGCGGGAGCATGGACAATGAGCAGTTCTTC. Protein sequence: CASSLVPGGSMDNEQFF.

V and J are TRBV27 and TRBJ2-7; D perhaps matches TRBD2 (5 bases). The CDR3 sequence is 14 residues long. Germline-derived CDR1 and CDR2 are MNHEY and SMNVEV (reference sequence). Trimming took 6 bases from V and 3 from J, leaving 15 bases between them. CDR3 sequence reads: CASSPAGRVYEQYF. CDR3 sequence (DNA): TGTGCCAGCAGCCCGGCCGGGCGGGTCTACGAGCAGTACTTC.

This clone was seen a handful of times. The chain recombines TRBV7-2 with TRBJ2-3; unclear D gene. Germline V gives CDR1 SGHTA, CDR2 FQGNSA. The V and J ends lost 2 bases and 2 bases respectively, with 8 bases between them. The length of the CDR3 is 14 residues. The CDR3 region is CASSLTRNTDTQYF. CDR3 DNA: TGTGCCAGCAGCTTAACAAGAAACACAGATACGCAGTATTTT.

The V call is TRBV7-9, the J call TRBJ1-4; D not certain. Germline CDR1 and CDR2: SEHNR and FQNEAQ (reference sequence). The CDR3 length is 13 residues. V was pared by 5 bases and J by 6 bases, with 10 bases between. The CDR3 protein is CASSLRGDEKLFF. For the CDR3, the DNA is TGTGCCAGCAGCCTTCGGGGAGATGAAAAACTGTTTTTT.

The chain combines TRBV9 with TRBJ2-1, with 12 bases lining up with TRBD2. Per the germline V gene, CDR1 is SGDLS and CDR2 is YYNGEE. J lost 9 bases, V lost 0 bases, and 10 bases had no gene match. CDR3 length: 17 residues. The CDR3 DNA is TGTGCCAGCAGCGTAGAACTAGCGGGAGGAGTTATGGTTGAGCAGTTCTTC. Amino acid sequence: CASSVELAGGVMVEQFF.

The rearrangement uses TRBV27 and TRBJ2-7; D remains ambiguous. In germline, CDR1 is MNHEY, CDR2 SMNVEV (reference sequence). The CDR3 has 14 amino acids. V was shortened by 5 bases and J by 4 bases, with 15 bases between the two germline ends. CDR3 amino acids: CASSPQSLRYEQYF. In DNA form, the CDR3 reads TGTGCCAGCAGTCCGCAAAGCCTGCGGTACGAGCAGTACTTC.

V and J are TRBV5-1 and TRBJ2-7; tentative D call: TRBD1 (6 bases). Germline CDR1 reads SGHRS; CDR2 reads YFSETQ. V was shortened by 1 base and J by 6 bases, with 20 bases between the two germline ends. The CDR3 is 16 residues long. CDR3 in DNA: TGCGCCAGCAGCTTGAGAGGGGCGGCAGCAGGGGTCGAGCAGTACTTC. Translation: CASSLRGAAAGVEQYF.

This chain uses TRBV4-1 with TRBJ1-2, with unresolved D. The CDR3 extends over 14 amino acids. V was clipped by 3 bases and J by 0 bases, with 8 bases between them. Germline CDR1 and CDR2: MGHRA and YSYEKL. The CDR3 protein is CASSHSGTNYGYTF. As DNA, the CDR3 is TGCGCCAGCAGCCATTCAGGCACTAACTATGGCTACACCTTC.

This clone was observed a handful of times. V is TRBV6-1 and J is TRBJ2-4; the D is unclear. Germline lookup yields CDR1 MNHNS and CDR2 SASEGT. The CDR3 is 11 amino acids. The V end was cut by 7 bases, the J end by 10 bases, with 11 bases between. The CDR3 coding sequence is TGTGCCAGCAAATTCGTTGTTATTCAGTACTTC. It translates to CASKFVVIQYF.

This clone was seen a handful of times. V is TRBV2 and J is TRBJ1-4; TRBD1 agrees at 7 bases. V was clipped by 2 bases and J by 5 bases; unmatched bases: 2. This CDR3 contains 14 residues. Germline V CDR1 and CDR2: SNHLY, FYNNEI. The DNA for the CDR3 is TGTGCCAGCAGTGAAAACAGGGGAAATGAAAAACTGTTTTTT. Encoded protein: CASSENRGNEKLFF. Looking up the rest from reference TRBV2 and TRBJ1-4 gives the full variable domain: EPEVTQTPSHQVTQMGQEVILRCVPISNHLYFYWYRQILGQKVEFLVSFYNNEISEKSEIFDDQFSVERPDGSNFTLKIRSTKLEDSAMYFCASSENRGNEKLFFGSGTQLSVL.

The rearrangement joins TRBV4-3 to TRBJ1-1; 8 positions agree with TRBD1. Germline CDR1 reads LGHNA; CDR2 reads YSLEER. With V trimmed by 1 base and J by 6 bases, 4 bases remained unmatched. This CDR3 is built from 14 residues. This CDR3 reads CASSQGGQVSEAFF. CDR3 coding DNA: TGCGCCAGCAGCCAAGGGGGACAGGTCTCTGAAGCTTTCTTT.

The chain recombines TRBV4-3 with TRBJ2-5; 8 bases line up with TRBD2. CDR3 length: 16 residues. The trim removed 1 base at V and 5 bases at J, leaving 9 bases unmatched. Germline CDR1 is LGHNA and CDR2 is YSLEER. The CDR3 DNA reads as TGCGCCAGCAGCCAAGGGGGAGCGGGAGTGGGGGAGACCCAGTACTTC. Encoded protein: CASSQGGAGVGETQYF.

The chain joins TRBV29-1 to TRBJ2-1, with 12 bases that match TRBD1. Germline V gives CDR1 SQVTM, CDR2 ANQGSEA. V lost 4 bases and J lost 8; bases outside the gene matches: 9. There are 15 residues in the CDR3. CDR3 sequence reads: CSVVWGTGGGDEQFF. The DNA of the CDR3 is TGCAGCGTTGTGTGGGGGACAGGGGGCGGCGATGAGCAGTTCTTC.

This clone has just one count. The chain recombines TRBV28 with TRBJ2-2; 14 bases map to TRBD2. Germline loops: CDR1 MDHEN, CDR2 SYDVKM. The CDR3 is made up of 18 amino acids. Losses at the gene ends were 4 bases for V and 4 bases for J; bases not matched to a gene: 8. The chain's CDR3 is CASSSGTSGSGGTGELFF. In DNA form, the CDR3 reads TGTGCCAGCAGTTCAGGGACTAGCGGGAGTGGGGGCACCGGGGAGCTGTTTTTT.

The chain carries TRBV28 and TRBJ2-1; TRBD2 aligns across 10 bases. Per the germline V gene, CDR1 is MDHEN and CDR2 is SYDVKM. V trimming: 5 bases; J trimming: 4 bases; junction bases outside the gene matches: 5. The CDR3 spans 15 residues. The CDR3 DNA is TGTGCCAGCAGTCAAGCGGGAGGGCCTTACAATGAGCAGTTCTTC. Its translation is CASSQAGGPYNEQFF. The full variable domain, rest sourced from reference TRBV28 and TRBJ2-1, is DVKVTQSSRYLVKRTGEKVFLECVQDMDHENMFWYRQDPGLGLRLIYFSYDVKMKEKGDIPEGYSVSREKKERFSLILESASTNQTSMYLCASSQAGGPYNEQFFGPGTRLTVL.